These T cell receptor beta chains were read from a single sample in a study of vaccination and CD4 T cells after COVID-19. Via MiXCR, TCRdb re-called the PCR reads, giving one row per CDR3 protein. The sample has 5,000 or so distinct CDR3 sequences, about 28% seen once; the top ten hold about 35%. Antigen specificity for these receptors is unknown. The sequenced material came from CD4+ T cells from blood, cultured in vitro. Receptors were obtained from a human donor in good health. Each CDR3 is given with its conserved first and last residue. The order of the fields is J gene, V gene, clone size, D gene, CDR3 DNA, CDR3 protein. D genes are given only for firm matches. Clone size is stated in some rows and not others, as once, few, many or a class when expanded.

J: TRBJ2-7; V: TRBV6-1; size: few; D: -; DNA: TGTGCCACCTCCGGCGGAACCTACGAGCAGTACTTC; CDR3: CATSGGTYEQYF
J: TRBJ2-1; V: TRBV20-1; size: -; D: -; DNA: TGCAGTGCTAGAGACCCCAGGTCAGGGGATGAGCAGTTCTTC; CDR3: CSARDPRSGDEQFF
J: TRBJ1-5; V: TRBV6-5; size: -; D: TRBD1; DNA: TGTGCCAGCAGTTACTCGACCAGGGGGGGATATAGCAATCAGCCCCAGCATTTT; CDR3: CASSYSTRGGYSNQPQHF
J: TRBJ2-7; V: TRBV6-1; size: -; D: -; DNA: TGTGCCAGCGTCGGGGCAGGGGGGAAGGAGCAGTACTTC; CDR3: CASVGAGGKEQYF
J: TRBJ1-6; V: TRBV7-3; size: -; D: TRBD1; DNA: TGTGCCAGCAGCTTAAGTGGACAGGGAAATTCACCCCTCCACTTT; CDR3: CASSLSGQGNSPLHF
J: TRBJ2-1; V: TRBV19; size: -; D: TRBD2; DNA: TGTGCCAGTAGTATAGACTCAGGACTAGCGGGGGACAATGAGCAGTTCTTC; CDR3: CASSIDSGLAGDNEQFF
J: TRBJ2-2; V: TRBV6-4; size: -; D: -; DNA: TGTGCCAGCCGGCGGAGGGAGGACACCGGGGAGCTGTTTTTT; CDR3: CASRRREDTGELFF
J: TRBJ1-5; V: TRBV12-3/TRBV12-4; size: -; D: -; DNA: TGTGCCAGCAGTCGGGGAACCGGTCAGCCCCAGCATTTT; CDR3: CASSRGTGQPQHF
J: TRBJ2-2; V: TRBV11-3; size: few; D: -; DNA: TGTGCCAGCAGACTGGGACACGGCACCGGGGAGCTGTTTTTT; CDR3: CASRLGHGTGELFF
J: TRBJ1-1; V: TRBV5-4; size: few; D: -; DNA: TGTGCCAGCAGCAGCACGAACACTGAAGCTTTCTTT; CDR3: CASSSTNTEAFF
J: TRBJ1-4; V: TRBV6-1; size: -; D: -; DNA: TGTGCCAGCAGTGAAGTCGAAAAACTGTTTTTT; CDR3: CASSEVEKLFF
J: TRBJ2-2; V: TRBV30; size: -; D: -; DNA: TGTGCCTGGAGTGTACGGCCCGCCGGGGAGCTGTTTTTT; CDR3: CAWSVRPAGELFF
J: TRBJ1-3; V: TRBV20-1; size: few; D: -; DNA: TGCAGTGCTAGAGATCGGCAGGGGGGAAACACCATATATTTT; CDR3: CSARDRQGGNTIYF
J: TRBJ2-1; V: TRBV6-1; size: -; D: TRBD2; DNA: TGTGCCAGCAGCCCGGGGGGGGGGCCGTTTTACAATGAGCAGTTCTTC; CDR3: CASSPGGGPFYNEQFF
J: TRBJ1-2; V: TRBV20-1; size: -; D: -; DNA: TGCAATCCAGGGGCCGGCGCCGAGTATGGCTACACCTTC; CDR3: CNPGAGAEYGYTF
J: TRBJ2-3; V: TRBV6-1; size: few; D: TRBD1; DNA: TGTGCCAGCAGTCCCAGGGGGACAGTGCGGGATACGCAGTATTTT; CDR3: CASSPRGTVRDTQYF
J: TRBJ1-1; V: TRBV27; size: -; D: TRBD1; DNA: TGTGCCAGCAGTATACACAGGGGAACTGAAGCTTTCTTT; CDR3: CASSIHRGTEAFF
J: TRBJ2-2; V: TRBV6-1; size: few; D: -; DNA: TGTGCCAGCAGCAACTCCTTGGCGGGGAACACCGGGGAGCTGTTTTTT; CDR3: CASSNSLAGNTGELFF
J: TRBJ1-2; V: TRBV29-1; size: -; D: -; DNA: TGCAGCGTTGAAGAATGGGATGGCTACACCTTC; CDR3: CSVEEWDGYTF
J: TRBJ2-3; V: TRBV2; size: -; D: -; DNA: TGTGCCAGCTCCCGGGTTCGTAGCACAGATACGCAGTATTTT; CDR3: CASSRVRSTDTQYF
J: TRBJ2-7; V: TRBV24-1; size: -; D: -; DNA: TGTGCCACCAGTGATTTCTCCAACGACAGCTCCTACGAGCAGTACTTC; CDR3: CATSDFSNDSSYEQYF
J: TRBJ1-3; V: TRBV27; size: -; D: -; DNA: TGTGCCAGCAGGTCGACGGGGAGGTCTGGAAACACCATATATTTT; CDR3: CASRSTGRSGNTIYF
J: TRBJ1-1; V: TRBV20-1; size: -; D: -; DNA: TGCAGTGCTAGAGTATTCCCCACGGGGGCCGACACTGAAGCTTTCTTT; CDR3: CSARVFPTGADTEAFF
J: TRBJ1-2; V: TRBV12-3/TRBV12-4; size: -; D: -; DNA: TGTGCCAGCAGTCGCGGACAGGGCTACACCTTC; CDR3: CASSRGQGYTF
J: TRBJ1-1; V: TRBV18; size: -; D: -; DNA: TGTGCCAGCTCACCGTCACCGAACACTGAAGCTTTCTTT; CDR3: CASSPSPNTEAFF
J: TRBJ2-7; V: TRBV20-1; size: hyperexpanded; D: TRBD2; DNA: TGCAGTGCACGCGGGGGGTTGGACTACGAGCAGTACTTC; CDR3: CSARGGLDYEQYF
J: TRBJ1-3; V: TRBV6-5; size: -; D: -; DNA: TGTGCCAGCAGTTACTCGTTGGGATCTGGAAACACCATATATTTT; CDR3: CASSYSLGSGNTIYF
J: TRBJ2-1; V: TRBV15; size: -; D: -; DNA: TGTGCCACCAGCAGAGATATCATAGCTAGCGAGCAGTTCTTC; CDR3: CATSRDIIASEQFF
J: TRBJ2-5; V: TRBV11-2; size: few; D: -; DNA: TGTGCCAGCAGCTTATCGACTGGAGGGCAAGAGACCCAGTACTTC; CDR3: CASSLSTGGQETQYF
J: TRBJ1-3; V: TRBV7-9; size: few; D: -; DNA: TGTGCCAGCAGCCCATTTACAGTTATCTCTGGAAACACCATATATTTT; CDR3: CASSPFTVISGNTIYF
J: TRBJ2-7; V: TRBV5-4; size: -; D: -; DNA: TGTGCCAGCAGCTTGCCCGGGAACTACGAGCAGTACTTC; CDR3: CASSLPGNYEQYF
J: TRBJ1-1; V: TRBV20-1; size: -; D: -; DNA: TGCAGTGCTAGAGAAGGGCACCGAAAGAACACTGAAGCTTTCTTT; CDR3: CSAREGHRKNTEAFF
J: TRBJ2-1; V: TRBV7-6; size: -; D: -; DNA: TGTGCCAGCAGCCACTCGACGATATACAATGAGCAGTTCTTC; CDR3: CASSHSTIYNEQFF
J: TRBJ2-1; V: TRBV20-1; size: -; D: TRBD2; DNA: TGCAGTCCTAGCGGGGGGGCCTGGGAGCAGTTCTTC; CDR3: CSPSGGAWEQFF
J: TRBJ1-3; V: TRBV20-1; size: few; D: -; DNA: TGCAGTGCATCGGACGTACACTCTGGAAACACCATATATTTT; CDR3: CSASDVHSGNTIYF
J: TRBJ2-2; V: TRBV7-3; size: -; D: -; DNA: TGTGCCAGCAGCTCACATGAAGTTGGCACCGGGGAGCTGTTTTTT; CDR3: CASSSHEVGTGELFF
J: TRBJ1-6; V: TRBV5-6; size: few; D: -; DNA: TGTGCCAGCAGCTCAGGGGCGCCCAATTCACCCCTCCACTTT; CDR3: CASSSGAPNSPLHF
J: TRBJ2-7; V: TRBV10-1; size: -; D: -; DNA: TGCGCCAGCACCGGGGCCGGGGACGAGCAGTACTTC; CDR3: CASTGAGDEQYF
J: TRBJ1-5; V: TRBV27; size: medium-sized; D: TRBD1; DNA: TGTGCCAGCAGACGACAGGGGGCCCACAATCAGCCCCAGCATTTT; CDR3: CASRRQGAHNQPQHF
J: TRBJ2-1; V: TRBV6-1; size: few; D: -; DNA: TGTGCCAGCAGGAGACAGGTTGAGGCCAATGAGCAGTTCTTC; CDR3: CASRRQVEANEQFF
J: TRBJ1-2; V: TRBV6-5; size: -; D: -; DNA: TGTGCCAGCAGTTACTCGAACAGGTTGGACTATGGCTACACCTTC; CDR3: CASSYSNRLDYGYTF
J: TRBJ1-1; V: TRBV6-1; size: -; D: -; DNA: TGTGCCAGCAGTGTACAGGGAAACACTGAAGCTTTCTTT; CDR3: CASSVQGNTEAFF
J: TRBJ1-5; V: TRBV19; size: -; D: -; DNA: TGTGCCAGTAGTATTAGAACAGGGAGTTTTAGCAATCAGCCCCAGCATTTT; CDR3: CASSIRTGSFSNQPQHF
J: TRBJ1-1; V: TRBV12-3/TRBV12-4; size: -; D: -; DNA: TGTGCCAGCAGTTTCAGTCCTGAAGCTTTCTTT; CDR3: CASSFSPEAFF
J: TRBJ1-3; V: TRBV5-8; size: few; D: -; DNA: TGTGCCAGCAGCATGGGGGGGGCAAACACCATATATTTT; CDR3: CASSMGGANTIYF
J: TRBJ2-2; V: TRBV6-4; size: few; D: -; DNA: TGTGCCAGCAGTGACAGGGACACCGGGGAGCTGTTTTTT; CDR3: CASSDRDTGELFF
J: TRBJ1-1; V: TRBV7-9; size: -; D: -; DNA: TGTGCCAGCAGCCTAACAGACTCCAGTTCAGCTTTCTTT; CDR3: CASSLTDSSSAFF
J: TRBJ2-7; V: TRBV7-8; size: -; D: -; DNA: TGTGCCAGCAGCTTAGGTGGACCGTCCTACGAGCAGTACTTC; CDR3: CASSLGGPSYEQYF
J: TRBJ2-6; V: TRBV6-1; size: -; D: -; DNA: TGTGCCAGCCGACAGCGCCACTCTGGGGCCAACGTCCTGACTTTC; CDR3: CASRQRHSGANVLTF
J: TRBJ1-5; V: TRBV6-1; size: few; D: -; DNA: TGTGCCAGCAGTGAATCCAAGGGAGCAAGGCTTGATCAGCCCCAGCATTTT; CDR3: CASSESKGARLDQPQHF
J: TRBJ1-2; V: TRBV19; size: -; D: -; DNA: TGTGCCAGTAGTATGGCAAACAACGGAAATCGCCTATATGGCTACACCTTC; CDR3: CASSMANNGNRLYGYTF
J: TRBJ2-3; V: TRBV24-1; size: -; D: -; DNA: TGTGCCGCAGGGGGGGAGAGCACAGATACGCAGTATTTT; CDR3: CAAGGESTDTQYF
J: TRBJ1-5; V: TRBV6-2/TRBV6-3; size: -; D: -; DNA: TGTGCCAGCAGTTTCGATGGCCGGTATCAGCCCCAGCATTTT; CDR3: CASSFDGRYQPQHF
J: TRBJ2-1; V: TRBV25-1; size: few; D: TRBD2; DNA: TGTGCCAGCAGTGAGACTAGCGGGGGGGCCGCTTACAATGAGCAGTTCTTC; CDR3: CASSETSGGAAYNEQFF
J: TRBJ1-5; V: TRBV19; size: few; D: -; DNA: TGTGCCAGTAGTAGCACGAGGCGGGAGCCCCAGCATTTT; CDR3: CASSSTRREPQHF